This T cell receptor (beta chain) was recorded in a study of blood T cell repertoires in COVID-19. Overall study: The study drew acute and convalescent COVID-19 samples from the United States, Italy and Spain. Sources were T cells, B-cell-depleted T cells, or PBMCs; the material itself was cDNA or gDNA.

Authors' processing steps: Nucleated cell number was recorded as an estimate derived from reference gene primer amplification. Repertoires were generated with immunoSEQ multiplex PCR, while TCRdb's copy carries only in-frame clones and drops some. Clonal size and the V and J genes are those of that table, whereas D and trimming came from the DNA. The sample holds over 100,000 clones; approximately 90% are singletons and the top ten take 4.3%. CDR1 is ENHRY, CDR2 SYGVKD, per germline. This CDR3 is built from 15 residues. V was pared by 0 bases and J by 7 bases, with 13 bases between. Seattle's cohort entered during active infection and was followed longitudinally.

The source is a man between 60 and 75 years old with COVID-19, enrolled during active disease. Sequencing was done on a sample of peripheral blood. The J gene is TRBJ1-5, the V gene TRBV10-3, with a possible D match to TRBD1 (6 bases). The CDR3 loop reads CAISESQGPDQPQHF. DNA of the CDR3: TGTGCCATCAGTGAGTCTCAGGGGCCAGACCAGCCCCAGCATTTT.